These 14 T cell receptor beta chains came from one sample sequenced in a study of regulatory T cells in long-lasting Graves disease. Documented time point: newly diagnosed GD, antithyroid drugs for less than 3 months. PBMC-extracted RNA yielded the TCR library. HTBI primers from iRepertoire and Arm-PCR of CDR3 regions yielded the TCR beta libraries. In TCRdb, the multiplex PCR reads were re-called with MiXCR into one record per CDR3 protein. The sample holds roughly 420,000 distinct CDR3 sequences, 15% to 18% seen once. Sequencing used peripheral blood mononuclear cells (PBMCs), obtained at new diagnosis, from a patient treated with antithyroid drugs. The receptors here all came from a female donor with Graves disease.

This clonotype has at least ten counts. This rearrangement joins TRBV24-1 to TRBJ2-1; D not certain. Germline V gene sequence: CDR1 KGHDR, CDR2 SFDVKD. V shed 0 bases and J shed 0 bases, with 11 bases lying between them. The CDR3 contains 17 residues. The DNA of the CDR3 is TGTGCCACCAGTGATTTGAACAGTCTATTCTCCTACAATGAGCAGTTCTTC. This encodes CATSDLNSLFSYNEQFF.

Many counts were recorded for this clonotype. This chain's CDR3 is CASSFGGGWPSSGTYEQYF. CDR3 nucleotides: TGCGCCAGCAGCTTCGGAGGGGGTTGGCCCTCGAGCGGGACCTACGAGCAGTACTTC. This sequence joins TRBV5-1 and TRBJ2-7; TRBD2 might be the D (7 bases). Trimming removed 2 bases at V and 2 bases at J, with 26 bases between. CDR3 size: 19 residues. CDR1 is SGHRS and CDR2 is YFSETQ in the germline V gene.

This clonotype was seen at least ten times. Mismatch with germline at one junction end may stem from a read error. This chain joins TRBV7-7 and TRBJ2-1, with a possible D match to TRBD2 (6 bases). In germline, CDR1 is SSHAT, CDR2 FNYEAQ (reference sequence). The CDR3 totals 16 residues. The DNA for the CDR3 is TGTGCTAGCAGCTTAGCTGTCGGGAGCGCCTACAATGAGCAGTTCTTC. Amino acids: CASSLAVGSAYNEQFF.

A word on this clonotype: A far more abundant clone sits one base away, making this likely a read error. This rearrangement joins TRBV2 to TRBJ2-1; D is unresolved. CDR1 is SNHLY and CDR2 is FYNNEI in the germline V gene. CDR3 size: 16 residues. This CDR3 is CASRAPTATSYNGQFF. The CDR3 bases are TGTGCCAGCAGAGCGCCGACGGCCACCTCCTACAATGGGCAGTTCTTC. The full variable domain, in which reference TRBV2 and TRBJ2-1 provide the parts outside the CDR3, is EPEVTQTPSHQVTQMGQEVILRCVPISNHLYFYWYRQILGQKVEFLVSFYNNEISEKSEIFDDQFSVERPDGSNFTLKIRSTKLEDSAMYFCASRAPTATSYNGQFFGPGTRLTVL.

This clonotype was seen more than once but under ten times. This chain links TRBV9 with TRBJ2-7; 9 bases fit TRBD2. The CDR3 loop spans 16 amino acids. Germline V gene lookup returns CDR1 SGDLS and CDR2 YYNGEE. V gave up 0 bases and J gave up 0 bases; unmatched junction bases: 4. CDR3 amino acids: CASSVDPSGNSYEQYF. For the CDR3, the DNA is TGTGCCAGCAGCGTAGACCCTAGCGGGAACTCCTACGAGCAGTACTTC.

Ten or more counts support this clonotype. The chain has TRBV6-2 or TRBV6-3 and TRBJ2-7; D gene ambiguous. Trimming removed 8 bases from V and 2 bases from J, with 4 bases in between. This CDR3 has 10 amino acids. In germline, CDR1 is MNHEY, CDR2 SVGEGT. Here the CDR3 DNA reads TGTGCCAGCGGCGCCTACGAGCAGTACTTC. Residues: CASGAYEQYF.

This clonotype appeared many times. The CDR3 reads CASSPQGAVQETQYF. The CDR3 bases are TGCGCCAGCAGCCCACAGGGGGCAGTACAAGAGACCCAGTACTTC. The chain employs TRBV4-1 and TRBJ2-5, with 9 bases fitting TRBD1. Germline lookup yields CDR1 MGHRA and CDR2 YSYEKL. The CDR3 loop spans 15 amino acids. V dropped 4 bases and J dropped 2; count of bases not matched to a gene: 5.

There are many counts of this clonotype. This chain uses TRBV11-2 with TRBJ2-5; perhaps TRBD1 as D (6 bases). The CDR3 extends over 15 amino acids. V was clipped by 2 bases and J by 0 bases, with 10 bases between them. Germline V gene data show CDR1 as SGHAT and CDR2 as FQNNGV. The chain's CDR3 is CASSLSRTDQETQYF. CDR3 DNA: TGTGCCAGCAGCTTATCAAGGACAGACCAAGAGACCCAGTACTTC.

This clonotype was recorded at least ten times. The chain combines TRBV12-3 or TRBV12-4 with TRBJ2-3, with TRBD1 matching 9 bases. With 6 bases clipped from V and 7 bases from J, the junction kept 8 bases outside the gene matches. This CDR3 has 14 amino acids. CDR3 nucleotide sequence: TGTGCCAGCAGATTGACAGGGGGGAAGAATACGCAGTATTTT. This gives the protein CASRLTGGKNTQYF.

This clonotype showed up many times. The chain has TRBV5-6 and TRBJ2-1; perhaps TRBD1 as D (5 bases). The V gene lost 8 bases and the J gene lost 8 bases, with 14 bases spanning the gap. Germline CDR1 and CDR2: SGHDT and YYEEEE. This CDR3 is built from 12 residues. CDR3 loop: CASWTPRDEQFF. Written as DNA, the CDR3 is TGTGCCAGTTGGACACCCCGGGATGAGCAGTTCTTC.

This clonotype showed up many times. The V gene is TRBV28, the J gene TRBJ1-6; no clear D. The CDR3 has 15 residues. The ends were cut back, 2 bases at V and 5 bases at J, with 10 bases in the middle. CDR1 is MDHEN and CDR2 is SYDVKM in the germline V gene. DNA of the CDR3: TGTGCCAGCAGTTTAATAGGGATAGATAATTCACCCCTCCACTTT. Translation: CASSLIGIDNSPLHF.

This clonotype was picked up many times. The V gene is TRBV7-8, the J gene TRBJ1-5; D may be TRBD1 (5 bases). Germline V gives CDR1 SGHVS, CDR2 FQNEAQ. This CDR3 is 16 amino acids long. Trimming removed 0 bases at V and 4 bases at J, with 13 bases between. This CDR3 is CASSLAQGGVNQPQHF. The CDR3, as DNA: TGTGCCAGCAGCTTAGCGCAGGGCGGGGTAAATCAGCCCCAGCATTTT.

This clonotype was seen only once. The CDR3 protein is CASPLSTSANTDTQYF. The CDR3 DNA is TGTGCCAGCCCTCTCTCAACTAGCGCAAACACAGATACGCAGTATTTT. The chain couples TRBV18 to TRBJ2-3; 7 bases fit TRBD2. With 8 bases clipped from V and 2 bases from J, the junction kept 13 bases outside the gene matches. The CDR3 sequence is 16 residues long. The V gene's germline CDR1 is KGHSH and CDR2 LQKENI.

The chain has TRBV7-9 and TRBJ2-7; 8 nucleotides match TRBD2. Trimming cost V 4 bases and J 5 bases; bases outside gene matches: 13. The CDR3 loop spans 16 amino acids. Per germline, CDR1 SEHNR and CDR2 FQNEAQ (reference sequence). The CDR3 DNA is TGTGCCAGCAGCTCGACTAGCGCGGGAGAGTATGACGAGCAGTACTTC. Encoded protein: CASSSTSAGEYDEQYF.